Given below is one T cell receptor (beta chain) in context. J gave up 7 bases and V 7 bases, and 6 bases lay outside the gene matches. CDR1 and CDR2 from the germline V gene are SQVTM and ANQGSEA. The CDR3 is made up of 12 amino acids. The data were taken from a study of cytomegalovirus exposure and HLA in healthy donors. Both 60 Vbeta primers and 13 Jbeta primers went into the PCR. Some clones are missing from TCRdb's copy, which holds only in-frame ones; the method was immunoSEQ multiplex PCR. This sample's clone table lists 95,000 to 150,000 clones. The sample consisted of PBMCs. The clonotype originates from a man aged 18 to 29 in good health and CMV-seronegative. The chain carries TRBV29-1 and TRBJ1-2; TRBD1 agrees at 10 bases. The CDR3 DNA reads as TGCAGCGCCGGGACAGGGGATTCTGGCTACACCTTC. This translates into CSAGTGDSGYTF.